The 17 T cell receptor beta chains listed next were all sequenced from one sample in a study of human T cells and chemical hapten exposure. Time point: patch test 3, about 24 weeks after DPC sensitization. The treatment was: therapeutic diphenylcyclopropenone sensitization with weekly scalp DPC. TCRdb re-derived calls from the RACE reads in MiXCR, one entry per CDR3 protein. The sample records approximately 160,000 distinct CDR3 sequences, roughly a quarter being singletons. Sequencing used whole blood, obtained in connection with sensitization to the hapten diphenylcyclopropenone (DPC). The receptors shown here come from a woman between 18 and 29 years old with alopecia areata. Some clones in this sample may be carry-over from other donors' samples.

This sequence joins TRBV15 and TRBJ1-1; 7 positions match TRBD1. CDR3 length equals 14 residues. V was clipped by 2 bases and J by 1 base; unmatched bases: 1. CDR1 and CDR2 from the germline V gene are LNHNV and YYDKDF (reference sequence). CDR3 protein: CATSRRDRNTEAFF. The CDR3 DNA follows: TGTGCCACCAGCAGAAGGGACAGGAACACTGAAGCTTTCTTT.

This clonotype has only a few counts. V usage is TRBV6-2 or TRBV6-3 and J usage is TRBJ2-7; 12 bases line up with TRBD2. The length of the CDR3 is 15 residues. Losses at the gene ends were 5 bases for V and 5 bases for J; bases not matched to a gene: 7. Looked up from germline, CDR1 is MNHEY and CDR2 is SVGEGT. The CDR3 DNA reads TGTGCCAGCAGTCAACAGACTAGCGGGGGCGACGAGCAGTACTTC. Its protein product is CASSQQTSGGDEQYF.

This clonotype was observed a few times. The gene calls are TRBV15 and TRBJ1-5; the D gene is possibly TRBD1 (5 bases). Germline V gene data show CDR1 as LNHNV and CDR2 as YYDKDF (reference sequence). This CDR3 contains 14 residues. V was pared by 3 bases and J by 9 bases, with 15 bases between. CDR3 region: CATSRDRDGVPQHF. Here the CDR3 DNA reads TGTGCCACCAGCAGGGACCGGGACGGTGTGCCCCAGCATTTT.

The chain uses TRBV11-2 and TRBJ2-3, with D perhaps TRBD1 (5 bases). The CDR3 has 15 residues. Germline CDR1 is SGHAT and CDR2 is FQNNGV. The V and J ends lost 5 bases and 7 bases respectively, with 19 bases between them. CDR3 residues: CASSPGRVESYTQYF. CDR3 in DNA: TGTGCCAGCAGCCCCGGCAGGGTGGAGTCGTATACGCAGTATTTT.

The rearrangement joins TRBV25-1 to TRBJ1-3, with D uncertain. Germline V gene lookup returns CDR1 MGHDK and CDR2 SYGVNS. V was cut by 2 bases and J by 4 bases, with 9 bases left in between. The CDR3 is made up of 14 amino acids. The CDR3 is CASSEMATGNTIYF. CDR3 nucleotide sequence: TGTGCCAGCAGTGAAATGGCTACGGGAAACACCATATATTTT.

Worth noting for this clonotype: This CDR3 fails to terminate in the conserved phenylalanine or tryptophan, so it likely reflects a read error. The chain has TRBV20-1 and TRBJ1-6; 9 bases align to TRBD1. The V and J ends lost 6 bases and 7 bases, in that order; junction bases with no gene match: 4. The CDR3 spans 13 residues. Germline assignment: CDR1 DFQATT and CDR2 SNEGSKA (reference sequence). CDR3: CSAGTGNNSPLHL. CDR3 coding DNA: TGCAGTGCAGGGACAGGGAACAATTCACCCCTCCACCTT.

The chain recombines TRBV7-2 with TRBJ2-1, with D uncertain. CDR1 and CDR2 from the germline V gene are SGHTA and FQGNSA. The CDR3 is 16 amino acids. Trimming cost V 2 bases and J 6 bases, with 17 bases left between them. The CDR3 here is CASSLNSMVTANEQFF. In nucleotides, the CDR3 is TGTGCCAGCAGCTTAAATTCGATGGTAACGGCCAATGAGCAGTTCTTC.

The chain links TRBV2 to TRBJ1-5, with TRBD1 identical over 9 bases. V shed 7 bases and J 4 bases; nucleotides not matched to a gene: 8. The length of the CDR3 is 15 residues. The V gene's germline CDR1 is SNHLY and CDR2 FYNNEI. For the CDR3, the DNA is TGTGCCAGCACCATAACCGGGACAGGGAATCAGCCCCAGCATTTT. Its protein is CASTITGTGNQPQHF.

This clonotype was seen a handful of times. This chain links TRBV27 with TRBJ2-4; D is perhaps TRBD1 (6 bases). The CDR3 has 15 amino acids. Germline V CDR1 and CDR2: MNHEY, SMNVEV (reference sequence). Trimming removed 5 bases from V and 1 base from J, with 12 bases in between. The DNA of the CDR3 is TGTGCCAGCAGTGAAACAGGGTTGGCCAAAAACATTCAGTACTTC. Its translation is CASSETGLAKNIQYF.

The chain combines TRBV14 with TRBJ2-3, with a weak D call TRBD2 (6 bases). V lost 1 base, J lost 1 base, and 6 bases lay in between. Germline V lookup: CDR1 SGHDN, CDR2 FVKESK. The CDR3 totals 14 residues. As DNA, the CDR3 is TGTGCCAGCAGCCAAGCGGGGGGCACAGATACGCAGTATTTT. It encodes CASSQAGGTDTQYF.

This chain connects TRBV7-2 to TRBJ2-7; D perhaps matches TRBD2 (6 bases). CDR3 length: 13 residues. The V end was cut by 5 bases, the J end by 7 bases, with 15 bases between. Germline CDR1 is SGHTA and CDR2 is FQGNSA. CDR3 in amino acids: CASSQLGRDEQYF. The CDR3 DNA sequence: TGTGCCAGCAGCCAACTTGGGCGGGATGAGCAGTACTTC.

The chain uses TRBV19 and TRBJ2-2; 10 bases agree with TRBD2. In germline, CDR1 is LNHDA, CDR2 SQIVND (reference sequence). The CDR3 consists of 15 residues. V lost 5 bases to trimming and J lost 5 bases; unmatched junction nucleotides: 5. For the CDR3, the DNA is TGTGCCAGTAGTTGGTTAGCGGGGGGAACCGGGGAGCTGTTTTTT. Translation gives CASSWLAGGTGELFF.

Only a few counts were recorded for this clonotype. The V gene is TRBV15, the J gene TRBJ2-2, with D perhaps matching TRBD1 or TRBD2 (5 bases each). V lost 6 bases and J 2 bases, leaving 10 bases between the germline ends. Germline V gene sequence: CDR1 LNHNV, CDR2 YYDKDF (reference sequence). The CDR3 has 14 residues. As DNA, the CDR3 is TGTGCCACCAGGGGGACGGCTAACACCGGGGAGCTGTTTTTT. Its translation is CATRGTANTGELFF.

The rearrangement uses TRBV27 and TRBJ2-7, with 9 bases fitting TRBD1. Germline-derived CDR1 and CDR2 are MNHEY and SMNVEV (reference sequence). Trimming at V came to 3 bases and at J to 3 bases, leaving 3 bases not matched to a gene. This CDR3 contains 14 residues. CDR3 sequence (DNA): TGTGCCAGCAGTTTGAGGGGACAGGGCTACGAGCAGTACTTC. Residues: CASSLRGQGYEQYF.

The chain links TRBV9 to TRBJ2-7, with D possibly matching TRBD2 (5 bases). The CDR3 runs 14 residues. Germline CDR1 is SGDLS and CDR2 is YYNGEE. The ends were cut back, 0 bases at V and 6 bases at J, with 13 bases in the middle. For the CDR3, the DNA is TGTGCCAGCAGCGTAGGCGGACTTTCTGGCGAGCAGTACTTC. It codes for CASSVGGLSGEQYF.

This clonotype came up a few times. The rearrangement links TRBV7-2 to TRBJ2-4; D is undetermined. Between the trimmed V and J ends, which lost 5 bases and 1 base, there was a span of 9 bases. The CDR3 has 14 residues. Per germline, CDR1 SGHTA and CDR2 FQGNSA. The CDR3 bases are TGTGCCAGCAGCCCAGACGGGGCCAAAAACATTCAGTACTTC. Its translation: CASSPDGAKNIQYF.

The chain carries TRBV16 and TRBJ1-2, with D uncertain. Deletions cut 2 bases from V and 0 bases from J, with 4 bases between. The CDR3 loop spans 13 amino acids. CDR1 and CDR2 (germline): KGHSY, FQNENV. Written as DNA, the CDR3 is TGTGCCAGCAGCCAAACTCCTAACTATGGCTACACCTTC. As protein: CASSQTPNYGYTF. Combining the CDR3 with reference TRBV16 and TRBJ1-2 gives the whole variable domain GEEVAQTPKHLVRGEGQKAKLYCAPIKGHSYVFWYQQVLKNEFKFLISFQNENVFDETGMPKERFSAKCLPNSPCSLEIQATKLEDSAVYFCASSQTPNYGYTFGSGTRLTVV.